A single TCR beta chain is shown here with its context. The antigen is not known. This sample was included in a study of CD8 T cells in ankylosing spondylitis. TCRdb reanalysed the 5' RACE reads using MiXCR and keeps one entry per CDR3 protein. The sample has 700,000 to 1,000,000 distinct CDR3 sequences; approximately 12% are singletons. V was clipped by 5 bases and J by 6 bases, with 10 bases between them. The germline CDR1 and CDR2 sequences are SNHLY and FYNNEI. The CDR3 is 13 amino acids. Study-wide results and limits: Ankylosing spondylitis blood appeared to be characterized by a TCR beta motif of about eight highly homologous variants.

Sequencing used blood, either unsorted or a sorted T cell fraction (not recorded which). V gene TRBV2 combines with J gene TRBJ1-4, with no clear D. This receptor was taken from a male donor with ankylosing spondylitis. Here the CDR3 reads CASSSRMYEKLFF. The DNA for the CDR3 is TGTGCCAGCAGTTCAAGGATGTATGAAAAACTGTTTTTT.